This T cell receptor (beta chain) appears in the sequencing data of a study of blood T cell repertoires in COVID-19. This CDR3 region has 16 residues. Per the germline V gene, CDR1 is SGHVS and CDR2 is FQNEAQ. Between the trimmed V and J ends, which lost 1 base and 0 bases, there was a span of 10 bases. Seattle participants joined during active infection and were tracked over time. Original methodology: Estimates of nucleated cell counts were drawn from the amplification of reference gene primers. Profiling relied on immunoSEQ multiplex PCR, and the TCRdb table lists in-frame clones only, not all of them. That table is the source of V, J and clone size, and D and trimming were worked out from the DNA. Of a few hundred thousand clones listed, around nine tenths are singletons. On this clone itself: The same CDR3 arises from other DNA sequences in this sample as well.

This TCR derives from an older woman with COVID-19, enrolled during active disease. The sample was peripheral blood. The V gene is TRBV7-8, the J gene TRBJ1-3; D is unclear. CDR3 in DNA: TGTGCCAGCAGCTTAGGTGGCGGTAGCTCTGGAAACACCATATATTTT. Its protein is CASSLGGGSSGNTIYF.